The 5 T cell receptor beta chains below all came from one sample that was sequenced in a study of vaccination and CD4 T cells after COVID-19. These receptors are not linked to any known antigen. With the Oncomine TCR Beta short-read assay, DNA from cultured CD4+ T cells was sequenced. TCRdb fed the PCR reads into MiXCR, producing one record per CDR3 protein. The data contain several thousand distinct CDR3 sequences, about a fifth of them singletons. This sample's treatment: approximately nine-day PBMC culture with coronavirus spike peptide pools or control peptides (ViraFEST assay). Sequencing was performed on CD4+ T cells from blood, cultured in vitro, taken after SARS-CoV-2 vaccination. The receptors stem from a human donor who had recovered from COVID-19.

The CDR3 loop reads CASSPIGRDLYEQYF. CDR3 DNA: TGTGCCAGCAGTCCCATTGGGCGGGACCTCTACGAGCAGTACTTC. The rearrangement joins TRBV5-6 to TRBJ2-7; TRBD2 might be the D (6 bases). Trimming cost V 5 bases and J 3 bases, with 18 bases left between them. This CDR3 contains 15 residues. The germline V gene encodes CDR1 SGHDT and CDR2 YYEEEE.

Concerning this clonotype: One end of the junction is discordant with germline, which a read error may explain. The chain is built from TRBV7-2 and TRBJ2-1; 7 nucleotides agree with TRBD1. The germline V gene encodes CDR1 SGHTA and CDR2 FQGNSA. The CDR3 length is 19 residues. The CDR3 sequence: CASSLVSGTGTALYDEQFF. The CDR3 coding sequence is TGTGCCAGCAGCTTAGTGTCGGGTACCGGGACAGCCCTCTACGATGAGCAGTTCTTC.

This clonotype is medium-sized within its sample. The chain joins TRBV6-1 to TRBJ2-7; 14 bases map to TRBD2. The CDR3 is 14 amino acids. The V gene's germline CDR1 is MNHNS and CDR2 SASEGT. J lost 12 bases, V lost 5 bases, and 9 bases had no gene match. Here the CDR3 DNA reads TGTGCCAGCAGTCCGGGACTAGCGGGAGTGGGGAGGTACTTC. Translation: CASSPGLAGVGRYF.

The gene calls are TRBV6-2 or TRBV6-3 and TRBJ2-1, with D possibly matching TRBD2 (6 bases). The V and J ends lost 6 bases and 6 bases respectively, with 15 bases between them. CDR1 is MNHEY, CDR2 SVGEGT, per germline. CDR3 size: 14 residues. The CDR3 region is CASSRRAGLNEQFF. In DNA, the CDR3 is TGTGCCAGCAGCAGGAGGGCCGGTCTCAATGAGCAGTTCTTC.

This chain's CDR3 is CASSGVYTGAADTQYF. The CDR3 coding sequence is TGCGCCAGCAGCGGTGTCTACACAGGGGCGGCAGATACGCAGTATTTT. The V gene is TRBV5-1, the J gene TRBJ2-3; TRBD1 matches at 7 bases. With 4 bases clipped from V and 4 bases from J, the junction kept 12 bases outside the gene matches. Germline lookup yields CDR1 SGHRS and CDR2 YFSETQ. The CDR3 runs 16 residues.